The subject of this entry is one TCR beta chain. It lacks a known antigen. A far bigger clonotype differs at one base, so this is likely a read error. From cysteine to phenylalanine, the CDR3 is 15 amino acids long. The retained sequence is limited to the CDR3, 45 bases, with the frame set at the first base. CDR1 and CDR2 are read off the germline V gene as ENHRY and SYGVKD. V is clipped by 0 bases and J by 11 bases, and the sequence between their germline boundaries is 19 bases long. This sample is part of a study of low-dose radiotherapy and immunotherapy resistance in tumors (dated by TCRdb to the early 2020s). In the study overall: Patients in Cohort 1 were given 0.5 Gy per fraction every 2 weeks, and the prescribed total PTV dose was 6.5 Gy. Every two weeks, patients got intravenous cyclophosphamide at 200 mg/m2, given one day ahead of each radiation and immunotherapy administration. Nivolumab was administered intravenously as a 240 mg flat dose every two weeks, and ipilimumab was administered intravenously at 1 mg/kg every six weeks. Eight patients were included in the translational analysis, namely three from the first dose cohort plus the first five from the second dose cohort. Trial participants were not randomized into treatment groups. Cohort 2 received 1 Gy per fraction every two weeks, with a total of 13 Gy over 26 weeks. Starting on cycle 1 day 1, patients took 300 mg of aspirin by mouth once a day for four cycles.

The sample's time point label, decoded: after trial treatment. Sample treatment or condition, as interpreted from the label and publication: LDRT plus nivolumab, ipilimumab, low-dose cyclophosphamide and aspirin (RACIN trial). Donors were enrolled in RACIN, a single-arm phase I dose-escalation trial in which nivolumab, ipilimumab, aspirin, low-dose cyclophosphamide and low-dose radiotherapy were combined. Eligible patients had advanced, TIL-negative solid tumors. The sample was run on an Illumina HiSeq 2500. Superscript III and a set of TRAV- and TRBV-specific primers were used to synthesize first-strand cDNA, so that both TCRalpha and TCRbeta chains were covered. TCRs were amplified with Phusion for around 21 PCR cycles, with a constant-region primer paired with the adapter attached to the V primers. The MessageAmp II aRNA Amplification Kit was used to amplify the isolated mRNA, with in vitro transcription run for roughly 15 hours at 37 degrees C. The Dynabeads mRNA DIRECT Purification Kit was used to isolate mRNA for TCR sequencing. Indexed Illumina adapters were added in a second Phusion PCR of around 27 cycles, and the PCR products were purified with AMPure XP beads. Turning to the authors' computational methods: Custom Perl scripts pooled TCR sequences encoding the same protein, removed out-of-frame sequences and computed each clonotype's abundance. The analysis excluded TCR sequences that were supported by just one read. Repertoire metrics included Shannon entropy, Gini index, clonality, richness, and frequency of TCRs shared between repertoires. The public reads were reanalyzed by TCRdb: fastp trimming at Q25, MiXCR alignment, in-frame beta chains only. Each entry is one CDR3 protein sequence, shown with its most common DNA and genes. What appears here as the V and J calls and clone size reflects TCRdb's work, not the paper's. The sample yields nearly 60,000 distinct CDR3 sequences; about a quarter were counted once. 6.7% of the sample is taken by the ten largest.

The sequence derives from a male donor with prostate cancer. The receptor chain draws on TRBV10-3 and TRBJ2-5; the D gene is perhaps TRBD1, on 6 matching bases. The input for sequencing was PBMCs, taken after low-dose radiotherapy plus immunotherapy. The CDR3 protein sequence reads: CAISESGATYNEQYF. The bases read TGTGCCATCAGTGAGTCGGGGGCCACCTACAATGAGCAGTACTTC.